This T cell receptor beta chain was documented in a study of Ad26.COV2.S vaccination and SARS-CoV-2 variants. Overall study context: Donor was one of the participants in the Ad26.COV2.S arm of the COV1001 trial. Dosing was one shot or two shots 56 days apart. Whole-study findings and limits: People who got the vaccine had more spike-specific TCR breadth than people who got placebo. The TCR breadth and depth analyses may have produced an underestimate of total T cell responses.

Treatment of the sample: some 20 received Ad26.COV2.S at low or high dose, single or two shots; several received placebo; per-sample allocation not given. Samples analyzed were those drawn on day 63 after the first vaccine or placebo injection. Germline CDR1 is SGHAT and CDR2 is FQNNGV. This CDR3 is built from 15 residues. Deletions cut 1 base from V and 3 bases from J, with 9 bases between. This clone showed up just a few times. What it binds is not known. The method was immunoSEQ multiplex PCR; TCRdb's version includes in-frame clones alone and lacks a portion of them. Of about 390,000 clones in the sample, approximately 90% are singletons; the top ten hold approximately 3.7%.

The receptor's source is a person between 18 and 60 years old who received the Ad26.COV2.S COVID-19 vaccine or a placebo. This chain connects TRBV11-2 to TRBJ1-4; D possibly corresponds to TRBD1 (6 bases). The sequencing here drew on peripheral blood, taken in a trial of Ad26.COV2.S vaccine versus placebo. In DNA, the CDR3 is TGTGCCAGCAGCTTAGCAGGGGCGGCTAATGAAAAACTGTTTTTT. Amino acids: CASSLAGAANEKLFF.